This TCR beta chain was sequenced for a study of TIL therapy for anti-PD-1-resistant metastatic lung cancer. The CDR3 covers 20 residues. From germline, CDR1 is MGHRA and CDR2 YSYEKL. V lost 1 base to trimming and J lost 8 bases; unmatched junction nucleotides: 23. Time point described: pre-treatment sample, taken before nivolumab and TIL therapy. This was the immunoSEQ v3 assay. Using immunoSEQ multiplex PCR, the repertoire was profiled, and TCRdb retains in-frame clones only, with some absent. The sample carries 50,000 or so clones, about 80% recorded once. This clone was counted once. The chain recombines TRBV4-1 with TRBJ2-3, with 8 bases aligning to TRBD1. The specimen was blood, collected at baseline. The clonotype originates from a woman aged 30 to 85 with non-small cell lung cancer. The CDR3 sequence is CASSQASGQGADGGAITQYF. The CDR3 bases are TGCGCCAGCAGCCAAGCAAGCGGGCAGGGGGCTGACGGGGGAGCGATTACGCAGTATTTT.